This T cell receptor beta chain was identified during a study of beta chain features in type 1 diabetes. Points from the study as a whole: Equally in patients and controls, PCR might preferentially amplify shorter templates.

The authors took one heparinised blood draw, averaging approximately 110 mL, from each donor. Of note for this clone: Its antigen is not identified.

Expressed TCRB transcripts were sequenced because the isolated RNA had all been reverse transcribed beforehand. Naive, central memory and regulatory T cell samples produced a mean of approximately 4 million reads. Repertoires were generated with immunoSEQ multiplex PCR, while TCRdb's copy carries only in-frame clones and drops some. The data hold some 200,000 clones, with approximately 11% observed a single time. The CDR3 covers 15 residues. Germline values: CDR1 SGHNT, CDR2 YYREEE (reference sequence). Trimming left V 3 bases short and J 4 bases short, with 15 bases between. Sequenced input: central memory CD4+ T cells from blood. The gene calls are TRBV5-4 and TRBJ2-3, with D possibly being TRBD2 (5 bases). The source is a man between 18 and 29 years old in good health. The CDR3 region has the DNA TGTGCCAGCAGCTCCCCGGTAGCGAGGTCAGATACGCAGTATTTT. Protein: CASSSPVARSDTQYF.